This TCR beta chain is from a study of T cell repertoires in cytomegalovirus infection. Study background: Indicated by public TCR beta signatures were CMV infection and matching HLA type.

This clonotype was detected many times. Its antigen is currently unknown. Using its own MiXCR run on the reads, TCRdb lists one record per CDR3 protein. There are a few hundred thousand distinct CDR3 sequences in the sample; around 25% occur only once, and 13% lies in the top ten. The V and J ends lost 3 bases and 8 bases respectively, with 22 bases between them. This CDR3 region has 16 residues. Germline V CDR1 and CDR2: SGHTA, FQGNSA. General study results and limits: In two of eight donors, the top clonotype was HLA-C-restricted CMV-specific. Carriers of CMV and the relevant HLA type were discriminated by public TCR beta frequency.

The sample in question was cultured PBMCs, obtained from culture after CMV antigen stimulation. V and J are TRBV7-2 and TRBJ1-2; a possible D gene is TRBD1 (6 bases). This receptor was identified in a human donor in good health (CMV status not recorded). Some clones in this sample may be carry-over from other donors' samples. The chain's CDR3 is CASSFYVFGLGAGYTF. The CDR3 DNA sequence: TGTGCCAGCAGCTTCTACGTTTTTGGTTTGGGGGCCGGCTACACCTTC.